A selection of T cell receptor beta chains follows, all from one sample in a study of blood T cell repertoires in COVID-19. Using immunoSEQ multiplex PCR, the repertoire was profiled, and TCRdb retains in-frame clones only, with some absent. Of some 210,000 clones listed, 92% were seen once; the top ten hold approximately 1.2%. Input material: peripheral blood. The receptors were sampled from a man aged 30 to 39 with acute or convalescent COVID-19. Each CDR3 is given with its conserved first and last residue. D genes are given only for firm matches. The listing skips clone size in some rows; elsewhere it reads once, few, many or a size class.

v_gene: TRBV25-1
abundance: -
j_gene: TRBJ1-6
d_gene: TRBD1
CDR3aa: CASSEHNRGRSPLHF
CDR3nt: TGTGCCAGCAGTGAACATAACAGGGGGCGGTCACCCCTCCACTTT

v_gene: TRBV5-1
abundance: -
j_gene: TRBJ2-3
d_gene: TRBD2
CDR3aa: CASSWTSPTDTQYF
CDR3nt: TGCGCCAGCAGCTGGACTAGCCCTACAGATACGCAGTATTTT

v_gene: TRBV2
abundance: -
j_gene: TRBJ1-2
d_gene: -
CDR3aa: CASSVSGDLGYTF
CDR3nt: TGTGCCAGCAGTGTGTCAGGCGACCTTGGCTACACCTTC

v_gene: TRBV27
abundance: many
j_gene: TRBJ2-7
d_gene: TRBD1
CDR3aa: CASKEQGNPEQYF
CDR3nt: TGTGCCAGCAAAGAACAGGGGAACCCAGAGCAGTACTTC

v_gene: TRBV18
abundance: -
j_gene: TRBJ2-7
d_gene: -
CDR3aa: CASSPDRVSRGAYEQYF
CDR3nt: TGTGCCAGCTCGCCCGACAGGGTTAGTAGGGGGGCCTACGAGCAGTACTTC

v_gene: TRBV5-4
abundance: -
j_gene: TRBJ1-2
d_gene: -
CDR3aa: CASSRVGGLSNYGYTF
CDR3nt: TGTGCCAGCAGCCGGGTGGGGGGGCTTTCCAACTATGGCTACACCTTC

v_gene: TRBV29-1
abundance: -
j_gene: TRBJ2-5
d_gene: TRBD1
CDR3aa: CSVDRGRVGETQYF
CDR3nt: TGCAGCGTGGACAGGGGAAGGGTAGGGGAGACCCAGTACTTC

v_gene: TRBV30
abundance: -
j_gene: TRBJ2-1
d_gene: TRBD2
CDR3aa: CAWSGLAGYNEQFF
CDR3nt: TGTGCCTGGAGTGGTCTAGCGGGCTACAATGAGCAGTTCTTC

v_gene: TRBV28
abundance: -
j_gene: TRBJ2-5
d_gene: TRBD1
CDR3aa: CASTLGSGGLETQYF
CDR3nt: TGTGCCAGCACCCTAGGTTCAGGGGGATTAGAGACCCAGTACTTC

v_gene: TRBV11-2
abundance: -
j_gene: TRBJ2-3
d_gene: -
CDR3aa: CASSLSVADTQYF
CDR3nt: TGTGCCAGCAGCTTATCGGTAGCAGATACGCAGTATTTT

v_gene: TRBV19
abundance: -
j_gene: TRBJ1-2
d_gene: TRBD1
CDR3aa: CATTSPGTANYGYTF
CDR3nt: TGTGCCACCACCTCACCAGGGACAGCTAACTATGGCTACACCTTC

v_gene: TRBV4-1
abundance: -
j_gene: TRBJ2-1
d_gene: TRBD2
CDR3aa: CASRTSGDSYNEQFF
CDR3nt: TGCGCCAGCCGGACTAGCGGGGACTCCTACAATGAGCAGTTCTTC

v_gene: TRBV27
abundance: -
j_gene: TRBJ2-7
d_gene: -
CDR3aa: CASSLADGSYEQYF
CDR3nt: TGTGCCAGCAGTTTAGCAGATGGCTCCTACGAGCAGTACTTC

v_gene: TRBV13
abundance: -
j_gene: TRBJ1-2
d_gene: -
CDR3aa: CASSFLADGYTF
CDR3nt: TGTGCCAGCAGCTTCTTGGCCGATGGCTACACCTTC

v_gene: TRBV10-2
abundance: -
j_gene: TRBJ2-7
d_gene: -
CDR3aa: CASSRMGADYEQYF
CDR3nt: TGCGCCAGCTCAAGAATGGGGGCTGACTACGAGCAGTACTTC

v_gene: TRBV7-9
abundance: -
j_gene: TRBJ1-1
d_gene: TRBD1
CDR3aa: CASSVRGQVTEAFF
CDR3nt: TGTGCCAGCAGCGTAAGGGGACAGGTGACTGAAGCTTTCTTT

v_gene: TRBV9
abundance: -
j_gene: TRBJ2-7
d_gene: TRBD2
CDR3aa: CASSVRDYAYEQYF
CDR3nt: TGTGCCAGCAGCGTCCGGGACTACGCCTACGAGCAGTACTTC

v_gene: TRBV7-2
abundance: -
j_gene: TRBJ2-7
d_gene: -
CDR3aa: CASSFRTGRGAYEQYF
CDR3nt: TGTGCCAGCAGCTTCCGAACAGGGAGGGGAGCCTACGAGCAGTACTTC

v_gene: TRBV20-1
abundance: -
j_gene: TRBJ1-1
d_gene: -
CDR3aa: CSASSGSPMNTEAFF
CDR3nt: TGCAGTGCTAGTTCGGGATCCCCGATGAACACTGAAGCTTTCTTT

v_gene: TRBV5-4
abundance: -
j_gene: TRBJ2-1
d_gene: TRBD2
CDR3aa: CASRTPSGRGSNEQFF
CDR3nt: TGTGCCAGCAGAACTCCGAGCGGGAGGGGGAGCAATGAGCAGTTCTTC

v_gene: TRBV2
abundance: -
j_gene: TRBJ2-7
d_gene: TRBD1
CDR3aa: CASTAGQGAYEQYF
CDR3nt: TGTGCCAGCACCGCCGGTCAGGGGGCCTACGAGCAGTACTTC

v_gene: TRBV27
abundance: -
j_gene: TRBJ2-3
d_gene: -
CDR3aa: CASSFLGGGFTDTQYF
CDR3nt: TGTGCCAGCAGTTTTTTAGGGGGGGGCTTCACAGATACGCAGTATTTT

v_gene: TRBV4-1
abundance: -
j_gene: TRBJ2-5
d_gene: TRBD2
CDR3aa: CASSSRTSGVRETQYF
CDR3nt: TGCGCCAGCAGCTCTAGGACTAGCGGGGTTAGAGAGACCCAGTACTTC

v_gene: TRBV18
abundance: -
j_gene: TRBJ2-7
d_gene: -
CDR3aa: CASSLPGSGDNEQYF
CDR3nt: TGTGCCAGCTCACTCCCTGGATCAGGGGATAACGAGCAGTACTTC

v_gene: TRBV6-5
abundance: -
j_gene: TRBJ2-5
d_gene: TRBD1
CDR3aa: CASSYQGGWETQYF
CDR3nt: TGTGCCAGCAGTTACCAAGGGGGCTGGGAGACCCAGTACTTC

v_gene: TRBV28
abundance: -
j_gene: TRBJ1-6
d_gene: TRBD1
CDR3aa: CASSSTFGTGEGSPLHF
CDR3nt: TGTGCCAGCAGTTCGACATTCGGGACAGGCGAGGGTTCACCCCTCCACTTT

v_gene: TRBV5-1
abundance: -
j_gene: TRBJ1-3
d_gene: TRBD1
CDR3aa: CASSLQGASGNTIYF
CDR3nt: TGCGCCAGCAGCTTGCAGGGGGCTTCTGGAAACACCATATATTTT

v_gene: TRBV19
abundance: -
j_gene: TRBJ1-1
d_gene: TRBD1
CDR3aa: CASSTRQGAANTEAFF
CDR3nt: TGTGCCAGTAGTACTAGACAGGGAGCGGCGAACACTGAAGCTTTCTTT

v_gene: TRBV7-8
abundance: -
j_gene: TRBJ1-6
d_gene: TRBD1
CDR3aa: CASSQRRDSSNSPLHF
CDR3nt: TGTGCCAGCAGCCAGCGCCGGGACAGCAGTAATTCACCCCTCCACTTT

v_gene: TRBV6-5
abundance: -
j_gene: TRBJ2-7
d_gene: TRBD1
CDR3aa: CASNLDRGPYEQYF
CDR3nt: TGTGCCAGCAATCTCGACAGGGGGCCGTACGAGCAGTACTTC

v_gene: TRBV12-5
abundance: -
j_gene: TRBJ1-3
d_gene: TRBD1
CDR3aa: CASGPGQGASGNTIYF
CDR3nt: TGTGCTAGTGGTCCTGGACAGGGGGCCTCTGGAAACACCATATATTTT

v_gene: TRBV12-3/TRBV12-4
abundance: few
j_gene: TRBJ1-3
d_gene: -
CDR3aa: CASKGDSGNTIYF
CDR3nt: TGTGCCAGCAAGGGGGACTCTGGAAACACCATATATTTT

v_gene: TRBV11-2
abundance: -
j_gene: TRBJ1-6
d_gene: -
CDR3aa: CASSFGQGSSYNSPLHF
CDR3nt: TGTGCCAGCAGCTTCGGTCAGGGCAGCTCCTATAATTCACCCCTCCACTTT

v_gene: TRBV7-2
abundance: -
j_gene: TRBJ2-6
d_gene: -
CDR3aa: CASSLGVSGANVLTF
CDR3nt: TGTGCCAGCAGCTTAGGAGTCTCTGGGGCCAACGTCCTGACTTTC

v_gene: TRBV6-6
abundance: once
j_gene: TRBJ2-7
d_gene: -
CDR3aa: CASSYWGGRDEQYF
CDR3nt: TGTGCCAGCAGTTACTGGGGGGGCCGGGACGAGCAGTACTTC

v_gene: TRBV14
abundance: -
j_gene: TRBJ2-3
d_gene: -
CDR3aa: CASSQWASTDTQYF
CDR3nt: TGTGCCAGCAGCCAATGGGCTAGCACAGATACGCAGTATTTT

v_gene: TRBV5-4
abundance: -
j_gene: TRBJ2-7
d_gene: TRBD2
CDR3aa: CASSLKSLAGGSYEQYF
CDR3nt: TGTGCCAGCAGCTTAAAGAGTCTAGCGGGTGGATCCTACGAGCAGTACTTC

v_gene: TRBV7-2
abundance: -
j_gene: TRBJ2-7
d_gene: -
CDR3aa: CASSFGMANQYF
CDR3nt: TGTGCCAGCAGCTTCGGGATGGCGAACCAGTACTTC

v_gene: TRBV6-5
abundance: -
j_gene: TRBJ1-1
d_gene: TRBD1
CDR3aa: CASRMDRTNTEAFF
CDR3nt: TGTGCCAGCAGAATGGACAGGACAAACACTGAAGCTTTCTTT

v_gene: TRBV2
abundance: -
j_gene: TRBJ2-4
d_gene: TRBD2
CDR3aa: CASRVSGRGNIQYF
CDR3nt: TGTGCCAGCAGGGTTAGCGGGAGGGGAAACATTCAGTACTTC

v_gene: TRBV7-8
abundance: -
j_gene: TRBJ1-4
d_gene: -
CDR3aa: CASSRSTVRDEKLFF
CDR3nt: TGTGCCAGCAGCCGATCGACCGTGAGGGATGAAAAACTGTTTTTT

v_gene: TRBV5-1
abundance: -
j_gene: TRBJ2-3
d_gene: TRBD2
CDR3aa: CASSLKTSGRGDTQYF
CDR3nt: TGCGCCAGCAGCTTAAAGACTAGCGGGAGGGGAGATACGCAGTATTTT

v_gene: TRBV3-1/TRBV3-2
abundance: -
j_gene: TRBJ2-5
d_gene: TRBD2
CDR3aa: CASRLAGVGETQYF
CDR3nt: TGTGCCAGCAGACTAGCGGGGGTCGGAGAGACCCAGTACTTC

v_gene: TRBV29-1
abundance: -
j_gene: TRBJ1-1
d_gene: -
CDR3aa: CSVDAPGLPEAFF
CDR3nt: TGCAGCGTTGATGCCCCAGGGCTCCCTGAAGCTTTCTTT

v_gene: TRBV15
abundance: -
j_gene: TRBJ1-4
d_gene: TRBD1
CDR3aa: CATSGELRDREKLFF
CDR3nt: TGTGCCACCAGCGGAGAGCTCCGGGACAGGGAAAAACTGTTTTTT

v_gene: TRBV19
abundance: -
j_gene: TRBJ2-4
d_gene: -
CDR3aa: CASSRYTGAKNIQYF
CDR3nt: TGTGCCAGTAGTAGGTATACAGGGGCCAAAAACATTCAGTACTTC

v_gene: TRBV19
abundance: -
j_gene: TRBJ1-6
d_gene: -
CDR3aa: CASGGGSSPLHF
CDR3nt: TGTGCCAGTGGGGGGGGGAGTTCACCCCTCCACTTT